This is a list of T cell receptor beta chains from one sample in a study of blood T cells in healthy people across ages. MiXCR was run by TCRdb on the 5' RACE reads, yielding one entry per CDR3 protein. The table has about 1.8 million distinct CDR3 sequences, around 48% seen once. Specimen: blood. The receptors here all came from a woman aged 40 to 49 in good health. CDR3s include the opening cysteine and the closing phenylalanine or tryptophan. D genes are given only for firm matches. Clone size is not always given. Where it is, it says once, few, many or a class for expanded clones.

J,D,size,V,CDR3,DNA
TRBJ1-4,-,-,TRBV5-6,CASSFRGELATNEKLFF,TGTGCCAGCAGCTTTCGAGGGGAACTTGCAACTAATGAAAAACTGTTTTTT
TRBJ2-5,-,-,TRBV6-1,CASFPGTLRIPQYF,TGTGCCAGCTTCCCAGGGACTCTACGAATACCCCAGTACTTC
TRBJ2-7,TRBD1,many,TRBV7-2,CASSLGTGIYEQYF,TGTGCCAGCAGCTTAGGGACAGGAATCTACGAGCAGTACTTC
TRBJ2-3,-,-,TRBV27,CASQYGAGNRPRRDTQYF,TGTGCCAGCCAATATGGGGCGGGGAACAGGCCTAGGCGGGATACGCAGTATTTT
TRBJ1-2,-,-,TRBV4-2,CASSLPGDHGYTF,TGTGCCAGCAGCCTACCCGGGGACCATGGCTACACCTTC
TRBJ1-2,TRBD1,many,TRBV7-6,CASSLMPGQEHGYTF,TGTGCCAGCAGCTTAATGCCGGGACAGGAACATGGCTACACCTTC
TRBJ2-3,TRBD1,-,TRBV12-3/TRBV12-4,CASSYPQGAFWDTQYF,TGTGCCAGCAGTTACCCACAGGGGGCGTTCTGGGATACGCAGTATTTT
TRBJ2-7,TRBD1,few,TRBV5-1,CASSLAGQYHEQYF,TGCGCCAGCAGCTTGGCGGGACAGTACCACGAGCAGTACTTC
TRBJ1-2,-,few,TRBV15,CATSRGTGEISLYGYTF,TGTGCCACCAGCAGAGGTACAGGAGAAATTTCTCTGTATGGCTACACCTTC
TRBJ2-5,-,-,TRBV7-2,CASSMANFQYNAQYF,TGTGCCAGCAGTATGGCTAACTTCCAGTACAATGCGCAGTACTTC
TRBJ2-3,-,few,TRBV20-1,CSARAVSRVIDTQYF,TGCAGTGCTAGAGCAGTTTCTAGAGTTATAGATACGCAGTATTTT
TRBJ1-2,-,-,TRBV4-3,CASSQVAGDSINYGYTF,TGCGCCAGCAGCCAAGTGGCAGGCGACAGTATTAACTATGGCTACACCTTC
TRBJ1-2,-,once,TRBV25-1,CASSVTETYGYTF,TGTGCCAGCAGTGTTACAGAGACCTATGGCTACACCTTC
TRBJ1-2,-,-,TRBV15,CATSRDRGGSGYGYTF,TGTGCCACCAGCAGAGATCGGGGAGGATCGGGCTATGGCTACACCTTC
TRBJ1-1,TRBD1,-,TRBV10-3,CAISSGQLNTEAFF,TGTGCCATCAGTTCGGGACAGCTAAACACTGAAGCTTTCTTT
TRBJ2-1,-,-,TRBV6-2/TRBV6-3,CASSYPTSEGNEQFF,TGTGCCAGCAGTTACCCCACCTCGGAGGGCAATGAGCAGTTCTTC
TRBJ2-1,-,-,TRBV7-3,CASSIQGDRYNEQFF,TGTGCCAGCAGCATTCAAGGCGACAGGTACAATGAGCAGTTCTTC
TRBJ1-4,-,-,TRBV5-1,CASSLQISKEKLFF,TGCGCCAGCAGCTTGCAAATCAGTAAAGAAAAACTGTTTTTT
TRBJ2-4,TRBD1,-,TRBV20-1,CSARDRGQSHREQYF,TGCAGTGCTAGAGACAGGGGGCAAAGTCATCGGGAGCAGTACTTC
TRBJ1-1,-,few,TRBV29-1,CSVVNRQNTEAFF,TGCAGCGTTGTCAACAGGCAAAACACTGAAGCTTTCTTT
TRBJ1-2,-,-,TRBV25-1,CASSKSADNYGYIF,TGTGCCAGCAGTAAGTCTGCGGATAACTATGGCTACATCTTC
TRBJ2-3,TRBD2,-,TRBV13,CASSDYLAGENTDTRYF,TGTGCCAGCAGCGACTACCTAGCGGGGGAGAACACAGATACGCGGTATTTT